The 29 T cell receptor beta chains given below trace back to one sample, sequenced in a study of T-cell memory formation after mild COVID-19. TCRdb re-derived calls from the 5' RACE reads in MiXCR, one entry per CDR3 protein. The repertoire consists of 340,000 or so distinct CDR3 sequences, with under 15% occurring once and the leading ten covering around 21%. The sequenced material came from PBMCs or a T cell subset sorted from them (not recorded which). The receptors here all came from a man aged 18 to 30 who had mild COVID-19 (a few samples of this study predate the infection). Cell type and time point are not known.

This clonotype showed up just a few times. The chain is built from TRBV20-1 and TRBJ1-5; a weak D match, TRBD1 (5 bases). The CDR3 has 13 amino acids. Germline lookup yields CDR1 DFQATT and CDR2 SNEGSKA (reference sequence). Trimming shortened V by 0 bases and J by 7 bases, and 10 bases separated the two germline ends. This chain's CDR3 is CSARDRAAQPQHF. DNA for the CDR3: TGCAGTGCTAGAGACAGGGCGGCCCAGCCCCAGCATTTT.

This chain links TRBV28 with TRBJ2-2; D call uncertain. The V end was cut by 7 bases, the J end by 0 bases, with 6 bases between. The CDR3 is 13 residues long. Germline CDR1 MDHEN, CDR2 SYDVKM. CDR3 sequence reads: CASTVTNTGELFF. In DNA, the CDR3 is TGTGCCAGCACAGTTACGAACACCGGGGAGCTGTTTTTT.

The chain employs TRBV4-2 and TRBJ1-5, with D possibly being TRBD1 (5 bases). The V gene lost 1 base and the J gene lost 0 bases, with 16 bases spanning the gap. Germline V CDR1 and CDR2: LGHNA, YNFKEQ. This CDR3 region has 18 residues. In DNA form, the CDR3 reads TGTGCCAGCAGCCAAGCAGGAGCAGGGATATATAGCAATCAGCCCCAGCATTTT. It is translated as CASSQAGAGIYSNQPQHF.

V is TRBV7-9 and J is TRBJ2-1, with D uncertain. The CDR3 spans 14 residues. Germline V gene sequence: CDR1 SEHNR, CDR2 FQNEAQ (reference sequence). Trimming took off 0 bases at V and 7 bases at J, with 10 bases between the two ends. The CDR3 DNA is TGTGCCAGCAGCTTAGCAGAGCGCCGTAATGAGCAGTTCTTC. Encoded protein: CASSLAERRNEQFF.

This clonotype was seen ten or more times. The chain joins TRBV24-1 to TRBJ1-1, with D uncertain. Germline V gene data show CDR1 as KGHDR and CDR2 as SFDVKD. The V end lost 0 bases, the J end lost 0 bases, and 7 bases lay between the germline ends. This CDR3 is 15 amino acids long. In DNA form, the CDR3 reads TGTGCCACCAGTGATTTGTTCGCGTTGAACACTGAAGCTTTCTTT. Its protein product is CATSDLFALNTEAFF.

This chain connects TRBV5-5 to TRBJ2-2; D ambiguous. The V end lost 0 bases, the J end lost 7 bases, and 19 bases lay between the germline ends. Per the germline V gene, CDR1 is SGHKS and CDR2 is YYEKEE (reference sequence). This CDR3 is built from 17 residues. The CDR3 DNA is TGTGCCAGCAGCTTGGCGCAGATAGGCCTAATGGTCGGGGAGCTGTTTTTT. Translation gives CASSLAQIGLMVGELFF.

This clonotype was detected many times. The chain is built from TRBV20-1 and TRBJ2-1, with 9 bases fitting TRBD2. The CDR3 contains 14 residues. Germline lookup yields CDR1 DFQATT and CDR2 SNEGSKA (reference sequence). V was clipped by 8 bases and J by 6 bases; unmatched bases: 11. The CDR3 DNA follows: TGCAGTCCCTGGCCTGCGGGGGGGACCAATGAGCAGTTCTTC. Translation: CSPWPAGGTNEQFF.

The rearrangement links TRBV20-1 to TRBJ2-3, with D perhaps matching TRBD1 (6 bases). This CDR3 is built from 15 residues. CDR1 is DFQATT and CDR2 is SNEGSKA in the germline V gene (reference sequence). V lost 6 bases, J lost 0 bases, and 16 bases lay in between. The CDR3 here is CSAKLGARSTDTQYF. CDR3 bases: TGCAGTGCAAAGTTGGGGGCACGAAGCACAGATACGCAGTATTTT.

The chain recombines TRBV5-1 with TRBJ2-7; unclear D gene. In germline, CDR1 is SGHRS, CDR2 YFSETQ. This CDR3 region has 13 residues. V was pared by 0 bases and J by 7 bases, with 11 bases between. Written as DNA, the CDR3 is TGCGCCAGCAGCTTGGCCGGCAAGAGGGAGCAGTACGTC. It translates to CASSLAGKREQYV.

In its sample, this clonotype was seen many times. The CDR3 DNA sequence: TGTGCCAGCAGCTTAGCGCTGCAACAGCCCCAGCATTTT. This encodes CASSLALQQPQHF. The chain joins TRBV7-2 to TRBJ1-5; no reliable D call. V was clipped by 0 bases and J by 7 bases, with 7 bases between them. CDR3 length equals 13 residues. CDR1 and CDR2 (germline): SGHTA, FQGNSA. Together with reference TRBV7-2 and TRBJ1-5, the CDR3 gives the full variable domain: GAGVSQSPSNKVTEKGKDVELRCDPISGHTALYWYRQSLGQGLEFLIYFQGNSAPDKSGLPSDRFSAERTGGSVSTLTIQRTQQEDSAVYLCASSLALQQPQHFGDGTRLSIL.

This clonotype was picked up many times. This rearrangement joins TRBV5-1 to TRBJ2-1; 8 bases are a match to TRBD2. The junction had 11 bases not matched to a gene; V was cut back by 3 bases and J by 9 bases. The CDR3 runs 15 residues. CDR1 is SGHRS, CDR2 YFSETQ, per germline. The CDR3 sequence: CASSSPDGGVREQFF. DNA of the CDR3: TGCGCCAGCAGCTCACCGGACGGGGGGGTTCGTGAGCAGTTCTTC.

This clonotype was picked up a small number of times. J is TRBJ1-5 and V is TRBV29-1; D remains ambiguous. V lost 3 bases and J lost 4, with 7 bases in between. The CDR3 consists of 12 residues. The germline V gene has CDR1 SQVTM and CDR2 ANQGSEA. Here the CDR3 DNA reads TGCAGCGTTGATTGGAGAAATCAGCCCCAGCATTTT. This translates into CSVDWRNQPQHF.

In its sample, this clonotype was seen many times. The V gene is TRBV20-1, the J gene TRBJ2-7; 7 bases map to TRBD1. The junction had 11 bases not matched to a gene; V was cut back by 5 bases and J by 7 bases. The CDR3 is made up of 13 amino acids. From germline, CDR1 is DFQATT and CDR2 SNEGSKA (reference sequence). CDR3 amino acids: CSARNRGSGEQYV. In nucleotides, the CDR3 is TGCAGTGCTCGTAACAGGGGATCGGGAGAGCAGTACGTC.

The rearrangement joins TRBV6-1 to TRBJ2-3; D unclear. The V gene's germline CDR1 is MNHNS and CDR2 SASEGT. With 3 bases removed from V and 8 bases from J, the gap between germline ends came to 12 bases. This CDR3 spans 13 amino acids. The CDR3 loop is CASSDTRQVTQYF. The CDR3 coding sequence is TGTGCCAGCAGTGATACAAGGCAGGTTACGCAGTATTTT.

This clonotype occurred a few times. The chain couples TRBV7-7 to TRBJ2-5, with TRBD1 identical over 8 bases. CDR1 and CDR2 from the germline V gene are SSHAT and FNYEAQ (reference sequence). CDR3 length: 16 amino acids. The V segment lost 0 bases and the J segment 7 bases; nucleotides outside the gene matches: 10. The CDR3 coding sequence is TGTGCCAGCAGCTTAGCCGCGGGACAGGCAGTCGGGACCCAGTACTTC. Translating it yields CASSLAAGQAVGTQYF.

The rearrangement uses TRBV6-5 and TRBJ1-4; TRBD1 matches at 9 bases. The germline V gene encodes CDR1 MNHEY and CDR2 SVGAGI. This CDR3 has 14 residues. Germline trimming cut 5 bases from V and 8 bases from J; bases unmatched to any gene: 6. CDR3 DNA: TGTGCCAGCAGTACCGGGACAGGGACGGAAAAACTGTTTTTT. Protein: CASSTGTGTEKLFF.

This clonotype has a handful of counts. This rearrangement joins TRBV28 to TRBJ1-1; D is possibly TRBD1 (5 bases). There are 14 residues in the CDR3. Germline CDR1 and CDR2: MDHEN and SYDVKM. V was shortened by 8 bases and J by 0 bases, with 13 bases between the two germline ends. In DNA form, the CDR3 reads TGTGCCAGCGTGCGAGTCAGGGTGAACACTGAAGCTTTCTTT. Translated: CASVRVRVNTEAFF.

As to this clonotype: A junction end diverges from the germline sequence, so it may reflect a read error. This chain uses TRBV7-2 with TRBJ1-6, with D unresolved. Germline values: CDR1 SGHTA, CDR2 FQGNSA. The CDR3 covers 14 residues. Here the CDR3 reads CASSLDQFYSPLHF. The CDR3 bases are TGTGCCAGCAGTTTAGACCAATTCTATTCACCCCTCCACTTT.

This clonotype was seen repeatedly, ten times or more. The chain couples TRBV5-1 to TRBJ1-1, with D unclear. Trimming took 3 bases from V and 1 from J, leaving 22 bases between them. Germline V CDR1 and CDR2: SGHRS, YFSETQ. This CDR3 spans 18 amino acids. CDR3 DNA: TGCGCCAGCAGCTACTCCTACCGGGCCCAGAGTGGGAACACTGAAGCTTTCTTT. Amino acids: CASSYSYRAQSGNTEAFF. Complete variable domain (other parts from reference TRBV5-1 and TRBJ1-1): KAGVTQTPRYLIKTRGQQVTLSCSPISGHRSVSWYQQTPGQGLQFLFEYFSETQRNKGNFPGRFSGRQFSNSRSEMNVSTLELGDSALYLCASSYSYRAQSGNTEAFFGQGTRLTVV.

The V call is TRBV5-1, the J call TRBJ1-1; weak D call: TRBD1 (5 bases). The length of the CDR3 is 15 residues. Trimming left V 0 bases short and J 3 bases short, with 12 bases between. The V gene's germline CDR1 is SGHRS and CDR2 YFSETQ. CDR3 sequence reads: CASSLAGLAYTEAFF. CDR3 DNA: TGCGCCAGCAGCTTGGCAGGGTTGGCGTACACTGAAGCTTTCTTT.

This clonotype showed up just a few times. V and J are TRBV20-1 and TRBJ2-7; a weak D match, TRBD1 (5 bases). From germline, CDR1 is DFQATT and CDR2 SNEGSKA (reference sequence). V gave up 7 bases and J gave up 4 bases, with 14 bases separating them. The CDR3 has 12 amino acids. The CDR3 loop is CSGSAGQYEQYF. The CDR3 DNA sequence: TGCAGTGGGTCGGCAGGGCAGTACGAGCAGTACTTC.

This clonotype was recorded a few times. The chain uses TRBV6-2 or TRBV6-3 and TRBJ1-6; D is undetermined. This CDR3 spans 17 amino acids. CDR1 is MNHEY and CDR2 is SVGEGT in the germline V gene. V was trimmed by 7 bases and J by 0 bases, leaving 16 bases between them. The DNA for the CDR3 is TGTGCCAGCACCACCCTGGGCCTCATCTCCTATAATTCACCCCTCCACTTT. Protein: CASTTLGLISYNSPLHF.

The chain carries TRBV11-2 and TRBJ2-3; possibly TRBD2 for D (5 bases). The CDR3 covers 12 residues. Trimming took off 3 bases at V and 11 bases at J, with 12 bases between the two ends. Germline-derived CDR1 and CDR2 are SGHAT and FQNNGV. The CDR3: CASSLGAEGQYF. The CDR3 region has the DNA TGTGCCAGCAGCTTGGGCGCCGAGGGGCAGTATTTT.

This clonotype was seen more than once but under ten times. The V and J genes are TRBV6-5 and TRBJ1-2; D uncertain. The CDR3 consists of 14 residues. Germline V gene data show CDR1 as MNHEY and CDR2 as SVGAGI. V was trimmed by 2 bases and J by 4 bases, leaving 11 bases between them. For the CDR3, the DNA is TGTGCCAGCAGTTACGGCAAGACCTTCTATGGCTACACCTTC. It specifies CASSYGKTFYGYTF.

This chain links TRBV5-1 with TRBJ2-7; 9 bases align to TRBD1. This CDR3 has 15 residues. CDR1 is SGHRS and CDR2 is YFSETQ in the germline V gene. V lost 4 bases, J lost 6 bases, and 11 bases stayed unmatched. This chain's CDR3 is CASSPRRQGEGEQYV. CDR3 nucleotides: TGCGCCAGCAGCCCGAGGAGACAGGGGGAAGGCGAGCAGTACGTC.

This clonotype was detected a few times. This chain uses TRBV10-2 with TRBJ2-3, with 9 positions matching TRBD2. The CDR3 length is 15 residues. Looked up from germline, CDR1 is WSHSY and CDR2 is SAAADI. V gave up 8 bases and J gave up 10 bases; unmatched junction bases: 16. CDR3 in amino acids: CASGRSGGLQSAQYF. The DNA of the CDR3 is TGCGCCAGCGGGCGTAGCGGGGGCCTCCAATCAGCGCAGTATTTT.

This rearrangement joins TRBV20-1 to TRBJ1-2; D unclear. The germline gives CDR1 DFQATT, CDR2 SNEGSKA (reference sequence). This CDR3 is built from 12 residues. Trimming pared 3 bases from V and 3 bases from J, leaving 8 bases between. The CDR3 region has the DNA TGCAGTGCTAGGGACCTTTACTATGGCTACACCTTC. Protein product: CSARDLYYGYTF.

The chain is built from TRBV4-3 and TRBJ1-1; D call uncertain. The CDR3 length is 13 residues. Trimming took off 4 bases at V and 1 base at J, with 7 bases between the two ends. The V gene's germline CDR1 is LGHNA and CDR2 YSLEER. CDR3 in amino acids: CASSRNENTEAFF. The CDR3 DNA reads TGCGCCAGCAGCCGGAATGAGAACACTGAAGCTTTCTTT.

J is TRBJ2-1 and V is TRBV2, with D unresolved. CDR1 and CDR2 (germline): SNHLY, FYNNEI. The length of the CDR3 is 15 residues. Trimming took off 1 base at V and 0 bases at J, with 7 bases between the two ends. The CDR3 sequence is CASSEDMSSYNEQFF. The CDR3 coding sequence is TGTGCCAGCAGTGAAGACATGAGCTCCTACAATGAGCAGTTCTTC.